Here is one T cell receptor (beta chain) with its context. This sample was included in a study of blood T cell repertoires in COVID-19. On the study more broadly: PBMCs, B-cell-depleted T cells, or T cells were the source of the cDNA or gDNA that made up the material.

Methods used by the authors: Reference gene primer amplification gave estimated nucleated cell counts. TCRdb's copy holds only in-frame clones and misses some; the assay was immunoSEQ multiplex PCR. V, J and clone size derive from that table, while D and trimming were established from the DNA sequence. The sample yields 120,000 or so clones, around 70% seen once. V was pared by 0 bases and J by 4 bases, with 8 bases of the junction left unmatched. From germline, CDR1 is KGHSH and CDR2 LQKENI. The CDR3 spans 17 residues. The chain joins TRBV18 to TRBJ2-1; 8 bases agree with TRBD2. The specimen sequenced was peripheral blood. The clonotype originates from a man in his sixties with acute or convalescent COVID-19. The CDR3 bases are TGTGCCAGCTCACCACCGGTGGGCGGGGGGCTGTACAATGAGCAGTTCTTC. It yields the protein CASSPPVGGGLYNEQFF.